The rows below give T cell receptor beta chains drawn from one sample of a study of T-cell memory formation after mild COVID-19. TCRdb itself ran the 5' RACE reads through MiXCR, one entry per CDR3 protein. The sample yields some 410,000 distinct CDR3 sequences, 20% to 30% seen once. Sequencing was carried out using PBMCs or a T cell subset sorted from them (not recorded which). These receptors originate from an adult woman who had mild COVID-19 (a few samples of this study predate the infection). Cell type and time point are not known. CDR3s include the opening cysteine and the closing phenylalanine or tryptophan. The order of the fields is CDR3 length, clone size, J gene, D gene, V gene, CDR3 protein, CDR3 DNA. The D gene is left open where the match is weak. Rows give clone size only sometimes, using once, few, many, or a class for an expanded clone.

len: 14
abundance: few
j_gene: TRBJ2-2
d_gene: NA
v_gene: TRBV12-3/TRBV12-4
CDR3aa: CASRGQVGTGELFF
CDR3nt: TGTGCCAGCAGGGGGCAGGTCGGCACCGGGGAGCTGTTTTTT

len: 14
abundance: many
j_gene: TRBJ1-5
d_gene: NA
v_gene: TRBV7-9
CDR3aa: CASSPSGTNQPQHF
CDR3nt: TGTGCCAGCAGCCCGTCAGGGACTAATCAGCCCCAGCATTTT

len: 15
abundance: NA
j_gene: TRBJ1-4
d_gene: TRBD1
v_gene: TRBV9
CDR3aa: CASSGPDRVGEKLFF
CDR3nt: TGTGCCAGCAGCGGACCGGACAGGGTTGGCGAAAAACTGTTTTTT

len: 16
abundance: NA
j_gene: TRBJ1-6
d_gene: NA
v_gene: TRBV5-1
CDR3aa: CASSLVTPGWDSPLHF
CDR3nt: TGCGCCAGCAGCTTGGTAACACCTGGATGGGATTCACCCCTCCACTTT

len: 14
abundance: NA
j_gene: TRBJ2-1
d_gene: TRBD1
v_gene: TRBV12-3/TRBV12-4
CDR3aa: CASSFSRGRNEQFF
CDR3nt: TGTGCCAGCAGTTTTTCCAGGGGGCGGAATGAGCAGTTCTTC

len: 13
abundance: few
j_gene: TRBJ2-3
d_gene: TRBD2
v_gene: TRBV29-1
CDR3aa: CSVLLAGTDTQYF
CDR3nt: TGCAGCGTCCTACTAGCGGGTACAGATACGCAGTATTTT

len: 17
abundance: few
j_gene: TRBJ2-2
d_gene: TRBD1
v_gene: TRBV6-5
CDR3aa: CASSYSGQTANTGELFF
CDR3nt: TGTGCCAGCAGTTACTCGGGACAGACCGCGAACACCGGGGAGCTGTTTTTT

len: 14
abundance: few
j_gene: TRBJ1-1
d_gene: NA
v_gene: TRBV27
CDR3aa: CASAPRGGNTEAFF
CDR3nt: TGTGCCAGCGCCCCCCGGGGGGGGAACACTGAAGCTTTCTTT

len: 12
abundance: NA
j_gene: TRBJ2-4
d_gene: NA
v_gene: TRBV7-2
CDR3aa: CASSPSIPIQYF
CDR3nt: TGTGCCAGCAGTCCCAGCATCCCCATTCAGTACTTC

len: 16
abundance: NA
j_gene: TRBJ2-1
d_gene: NA
v_gene: TRBV9
CDR3aa: CASSPLAVISYNEQFF
CDR3nt: TGTGCCAGCAGCCCCTTAGCGGTCATCTCCTACAATGAGCAGTTCTTC

len: 13
abundance: many
j_gene: TRBJ1-1
d_gene: NA
v_gene: TRBV7-9
CDR3aa: CASSPGLDTEAFF
CDR3nt: TGTGCCAGCAGCCCCGGACTGGACACTGAAGCTTTCTTT

len: 15
abundance: few
j_gene: TRBJ2-7
d_gene: NA
v_gene: TRBV15
CDR3aa: CATSRDGGGPYEQYF
CDR3nt: TGTGCCACCAGCAGAGATGGAGGGGGGCCCTACGAGCAGTACTTC

len: 14
abundance: few
j_gene: TRBJ2-3
d_gene: TRBD1
v_gene: TRBV6-4
CDR3aa: CASRADRHTDTQYF
CDR3nt: TGTGCCAGCAGGGCGGACAGGCACACAGATACGCAGTATTTT

len: 12
abundance: few
j_gene: TRBJ2-7
d_gene: NA
v_gene: TRBV7-2
CDR3aa: CASSLNPYEQYF
CDR3nt: TGTGCCAGCAGCTTAAACCCTTACGAGCAGTACTTC

len: 13
abundance: NA
j_gene: TRBJ1-2
d_gene: NA
v_gene: TRBV6-5
CDR3aa: CASSPGHGHGYTF
CDR3nt: TGTGCCAGCAGTCCGGGACACGGCCATGGCTACACCTTC

len: 15
abundance: NA
j_gene: TRBJ2-1
d_gene: TRBD2
v_gene: TRBV7-9
CDR3aa: CASSGYSGGGDEQFF
CDR3nt: TGTGCCAGCAGCGGATACAGCGGGGGAGGCGATGAGCAGTTCTTC

len: 14
abundance: many
j_gene: TRBJ2-1
d_gene: TRBD2
v_gene: TRBV5-1
CDR3aa: CASSLGRGVGEQFF
CDR3nt: TGCGCCAGCAGCTTGGGCCGGGGGGTAGGTGAGCAGTTCTTC

len: 14
abundance: few
j_gene: TRBJ1-3
d_gene: TRBD1
v_gene: TRBV7-2
CDR3aa: CASSFKAGGNTIYF
CDR3nt: TGTGCCAGCAGCTTTAAGGCAGGGGGCAACACCATATATTTT

len: 14
abundance: NA
j_gene: TRBJ2-3
d_gene: TRBD1
v_gene: TRBV5-1
CDR3aa: CASSMGTDADTQYF
CDR3nt: TGCGCCAGCAGCATGGGGACAGACGCAGATACGCAGTATTTT

len: 19
abundance: NA
j_gene: TRBJ1-2
d_gene: TRBD1
v_gene: TRBV7-3
CDR3aa: CASSLKGVAGGISNYGYTF
CDR3nt: TGTGCCAGCAGCTTAAAGGGTGTGGCAGGGGGGATTTCTAACTATGGCTACACCTTC

len: 15
abundance: NA
j_gene: TRBJ2-3
d_gene: TRBD2
v_gene: TRBV9
CDR3aa: CASSVAGLASDTQYF
CDR3nt: TGTGCCAGCAGCGTAGCGGGACTAGCGTCAGATACGCAGTATTTT

len: 17
abundance: NA
j_gene: TRBJ2-1
d_gene: TRBD2
v_gene: TRBV24-1
CDR3aa: CATSDHASGGSYNEQFF
CDR3nt: TGTGCCACCAGTGATCACGCTAGCGGGGGATCCTACAATGAGCAGTTCTTC

len: 13
abundance: once
j_gene: TRBJ2-3
d_gene: NA
v_gene: TRBV2
CDR3aa: CASKRGATDTQYF
CDR3nt: TGTGCCAGTAAAAGAGGGGCCACAGATACGCAGTATTTT

len: 13
abundance: few
j_gene: TRBJ1-3
d_gene: TRBD1
v_gene: TRBV5-1
CDR3aa: CASTNDRANTIYF
CDR3nt: TGCGCCAGCACCAACGACAGGGCGAACACCATATATTTT

len: 14
abundance: few
j_gene: TRBJ2-7
d_gene: NA
v_gene: TRBV12-3/TRBV12-4
CDR3aa: CASSSYPGSYEQYF
CDR3nt: TGTGCCAGCAGTTCGTATCCAGGGTCCTACGAGCAGTACTTC

len: 16
abundance: NA
j_gene: TRBJ2-3
d_gene: NA
v_gene: TRBV11-2
CDR3aa: CASSPPGGEKADTQYF
CDR3nt: TGTGCCAGCAGCCCACCCGGCGGAGAAAAGGCAGATACGCAGTATTTT

len: 14
abundance: few
j_gene: TRBJ1-2
d_gene: NA
v_gene: TRBV4-1
CDR3aa: CASSLSEVGGVYTF
CDR3nt: TGCGCCAGCAGCCTTTCAGAGGTAGGGGGAGTCTACACCTTC

len: 16
abundance: NA
j_gene: TRBJ1-6
d_gene: NA
v_gene: TRBV6-2/TRBV6-3
CDR3aa: CASSYLQGLLNSPLHF
CDR3nt: TGTGCCAGCAGTTACCTTCAAGGCCTCCTTAATTCACCCCTCCACTTT

len: 17
abundance: NA
j_gene: TRBJ2-1
d_gene: NA
v_gene: TRBV14
CDR3aa: CASSQGFQLSTYNEQFF
CDR3nt: TGTGCCAGCAGCCAGGGGTTTCAGCTTTCTACTTACAATGAGCAGTTCTTC

len: 15
abundance: few
j_gene: TRBJ2-5
d_gene: TRBD2
v_gene: TRBV7-3
CDR3aa: CASSLTRTSVETQYF
CDR3nt: TGTGCCAGCAGCTTAACTCGGACTAGCGTTGAGACCCAGTACTTC

len: 16
abundance: NA
j_gene: TRBJ1-1
d_gene: TRBD1
v_gene: TRBV6-5
CDR3aa: CASRDSLGQGGTEAFF
CDR3nt: TGTGCCAGCAGAGACTCCTTAGGACAGGGTGGCACTGAAGCTTTCTTT

len: 13
abundance: few
j_gene: TRBJ2-2
d_gene: NA
v_gene: TRBV2
CDR3aa: CASSADNTGELFF
CDR3nt: TGTGCCAGCAGCGCAGACAACACCGGGGAGCTGTTTTTT

len: 16
abundance: NA
j_gene: TRBJ2-1
d_gene: TRBD2
v_gene: TRBV7-6
CDR3aa: CASSALAGAGYNEQFF
CDR3nt: TGTGCCAGCAGCGCTCTAGCGGGAGCCGGATACAATGAGCAGTTCTTC

len: 11
abundance: NA
j_gene: TRBJ2-5
d_gene: NA
v_gene: TRBV6-2/TRBV6-3
CDR3aa: CASSYPETQYF
CDR3nt: TGTGCCAGCAGTTACCCGGAGACCCAGTACTTC

len: 13
abundance: few
j_gene: TRBJ2-2
d_gene: NA
v_gene: TRBV6-5
CDR3aa: CASRIDSTGELFF
CDR3nt: TGTGCCAGCAGGATCGACAGTACCGGGGAGCTGTTTTTT

len: 14
abundance: NA
j_gene: TRBJ1-2
d_gene: NA
v_gene: TRBV6-5
CDR3aa: CASSYSTQGGGYTF
CDR3nt: TGTGCCAGCAGTTACTCAACACAGGGTGGAGGCTACACCTTC

len: 15
abundance: NA
j_gene: TRBJ2-1
d_gene: NA
v_gene: TRBV7-3
CDR3aa: CASSEFQASYNEQFF
CDR3nt: TGTGCCAGCAGCGAATTTCAGGCCTCCTACAATGAGCAGTTCTTC

len: 15
abundance: many
j_gene: TRBJ2-2
d_gene: NA
v_gene: TRBV10-3
CDR3aa: CAISEDQTRNGELFF
CDR3nt: TGTGCCATCAGTGAGGACCAAACAAGAAACGGGGAGCTGTTTTTT

len: 14
abundance: few
j_gene: TRBJ1-1
d_gene: NA
v_gene: TRBV5-4
CDR3aa: CASSLKTGTTEAFF
CDR3nt: TGTGCCAGCAGCTTGAAGACAGGTACCACTGAAGCTTTCTTT

len: 15
abundance: NA
j_gene: TRBJ2-7
d_gene: TRBD2
v_gene: TRBV7-2
CDR3aa: CASSVSSGTPYEQYF
CDR3nt: TGTGCCAGCAGCGTATCTAGCGGGACACCCTACGAGCAGTACTTC

len: 14
abundance: few
j_gene: TRBJ1-1
d_gene: NA
v_gene: TRBV12-3/TRBV12-4
CDR3aa: CASSLTVPNTEAFF
CDR3nt: TGTGCCAGCAGTTTGACAGTCCCGAACACTGAAGCTTTCTTT

len: 15
abundance: few
j_gene: TRBJ2-1
d_gene: NA
v_gene: TRBV7-9
CDR3aa: CASSHPGSQYNEQFF
CDR3nt: TGTGCCAGCAGCCACCCCGGTAGTCAGTACAATGAGCAGTTCTTC

len: 15
abundance: NA
j_gene: TRBJ1-6
d_gene: NA
v_gene: TRBV28
CDR3aa: CASSLPGLVNSPLHF
CDR3nt: TGTGCCAGCAGTTTACCGGGACTCGTTAATTCACCCCTCCACTTT

len: 18
abundance: few
j_gene: TRBJ1-3
d_gene: NA
v_gene: TRBV2
CDR3aa: CASMRLWSPLSSGNTIYF
CDR3nt: TGTGCCAGCATGAGGTTGTGGAGTCCCTTAAGCTCTGGAAACACCATATATTTT

len: 13
abundance: few
j_gene: TRBJ2-5
d_gene: NA
v_gene: TRBV9
CDR3aa: CASSVASGFSQYF
CDR3nt: TGTGCCAGCAGCGTTGCTAGTGGGTTTTCCCAGTACTTC

len: 17
abundance: few
j_gene: TRBJ2-7
d_gene: NA
v_gene: TRBV4-2
CDR3aa: CASSQGGPGTGSYEQYF
CDR3nt: TGTGCCAGCAGCCAAGGAGGGCCCGGGACTGGCTCCTACGAGCAGTACTTC

len: 17
abundance: few
j_gene: TRBJ2-3
d_gene: NA
v_gene: TRBV7-6
CDR3aa: CASSFRYKRTPGDTQYF
CDR3nt: TGTGCCAGCAGCTTCCGTTATAAGCGGACCCCCGGGGATACGCAGTATTTT

len: 14
abundance: few
j_gene: TRBJ2-3
d_gene: NA
v_gene: TRBV5-1
CDR3aa: CASSPRGRTDTQYF
CDR3nt: TGCGCCAGCAGCCCCCGGGGCCGCACAGATACGCAGTATTTT